This T cell receptor (beta chain) was captured by sequencing in a study of technical replicates of blood from several donors. Generated by immunoSEQ multiplex PCR, the TCRdb table keeps only in-frame clones and is missing some. Here the sample spans about 78,000 clones, 95% being singletons. Germline V gene lookup returns CDR1 SGHVS and CDR2 FQNEAQ. V lost 5 bases, J lost 7 bases, and 3 bases stayed unmatched. The CDR3 covers 12 residues. What was sequenced was T cells isolated from PBMCs. The sequence derives from a human donor in good health. The chain is built from TRBV7-8 and TRBJ1-2; 8 bases are shared with TRBD1. In DNA, the CDR3 is TGTGCCAGCAGCCCCGGGACAGGTGGCTACACCTTC. It is translated as CASSPGTGGYTF.